This TCR beta chain was obtained from a study of blood T cell repertoires in COVID-19. Study at large: The study drew acute and convalescent COVID-19 samples from the United States, Italy and Spain. PBMCs, B-cell-depleted T cells, or T cells were the source of the cDNA or gDNA that made up the material.

In the source study's methods: Cell counts per sample came from amplifying reference gene primers. Only in-frame clones appear in the TCRdb table, and some are missing; sequencing was by immunoSEQ multiplex PCR. V, J and clone size are those of that table, while D and trimming were read from the DNA. The data hold about 160,000 clones, with over 65% observed a single time. V shed 4 bases and J 3 bases; nucleotides not matched to a gene: 4. The CDR3 totals 14 residues. The germline V gene encodes CDR1 SGHRS and CDR2 YFSETQ. The sequenced sample consisted of peripheral blood. The genes are TRBV5-1 and TRBJ2-5; TRBD1 matches at 9 bases. This receptor was obtained from a man aged 70 or older with acute or convalescent COVID-19. CDR3 DNA: TGCGCCAGCAGCACTGGACAGGGGAAAGAGACCCAGTACTTC. Amino acids: CASSTGQGKETQYF.